What follows is one TCR beta chain and its context. The same CDR3 arises from other DNA sequences in this sample as well. The sample comes from a study of blood T cell repertoires in COVID-19. Study as a whole: Some COVID-19 samples were acute and others convalescent; all came from the United States, Italy and Spain.

Under the authors' procedure: Reference gene primers were amplified, and this amplification served to estimate nucleated cell counts. TCRdb's table, derived via immunoSEQ multiplex PCR, lists solely in-frame clones and lacks some. V and J calls plus clone size are reproduced from that table; the DNA served to infer D and trimming. Among 140,000 to 150,000 clones listed, around 87% were seen once. Input material: peripheral blood. This receptor was obtained from a man over 45 who had recovered from COVID-19.

CDR3 region: CASSLAGQGARDTEAFF. DNA of the CDR3: TGTGCCAGCAGCTTAGCGGGTCAGGGGGCAAGAGACACTGAAGCTTTCTTT. The chain carries TRBV7-9 and TRBJ1-1; the match to TRBD1 covers 8 bases. This CDR3 comprises 17 residues. Looked up from germline, CDR1 is SEHNR and CDR2 is FQNEAQ (reference sequence). V was pared by 0 bases and J by 3 bases, with 9 bases of the junction left unmatched.